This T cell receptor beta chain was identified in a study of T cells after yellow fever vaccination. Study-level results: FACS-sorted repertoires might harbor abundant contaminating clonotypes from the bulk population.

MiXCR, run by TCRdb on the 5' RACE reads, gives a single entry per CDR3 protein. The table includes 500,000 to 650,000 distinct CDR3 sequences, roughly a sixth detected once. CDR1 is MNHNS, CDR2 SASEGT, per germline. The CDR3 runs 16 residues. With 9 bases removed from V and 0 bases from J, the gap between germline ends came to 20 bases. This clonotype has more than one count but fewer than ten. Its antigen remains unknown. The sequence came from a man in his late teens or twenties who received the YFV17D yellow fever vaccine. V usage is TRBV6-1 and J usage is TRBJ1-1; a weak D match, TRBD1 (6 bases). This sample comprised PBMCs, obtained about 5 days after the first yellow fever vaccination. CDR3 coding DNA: TGTGCCAGTGAGGGGGAAGTTGATCCCATGAACACTGAAGCTTTCTTT. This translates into CASEGEVDPMNTEAFF.